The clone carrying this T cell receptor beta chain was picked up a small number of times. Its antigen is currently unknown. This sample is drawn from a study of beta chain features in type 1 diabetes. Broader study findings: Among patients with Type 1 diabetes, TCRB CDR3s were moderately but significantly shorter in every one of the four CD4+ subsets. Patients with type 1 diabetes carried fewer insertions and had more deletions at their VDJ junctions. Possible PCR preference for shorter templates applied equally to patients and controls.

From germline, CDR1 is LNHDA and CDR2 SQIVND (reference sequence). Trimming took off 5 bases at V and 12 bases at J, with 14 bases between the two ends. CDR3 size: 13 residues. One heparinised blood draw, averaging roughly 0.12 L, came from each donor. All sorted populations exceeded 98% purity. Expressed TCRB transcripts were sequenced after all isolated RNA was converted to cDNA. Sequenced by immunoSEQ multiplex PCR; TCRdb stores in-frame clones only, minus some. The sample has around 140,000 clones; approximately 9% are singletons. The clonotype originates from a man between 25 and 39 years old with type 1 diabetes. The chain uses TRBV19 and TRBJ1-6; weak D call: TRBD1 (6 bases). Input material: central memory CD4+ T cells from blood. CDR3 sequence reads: CASSPWIRGPLHF. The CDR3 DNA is TGTGCCAGTAGTCCCTGGATCAGGGGACCCCTCCACTTT.